This T cell receptor beta chain originates from a study of T cell repertoires in cytomegalovirus infection. Study information: Shared public TCR beta signatures pointed to both CMV infection and a matching HLA type.

TCRdb analysed the reads with MiXCR anew, one entry per CDR3 protein. This table holds about 490,000 distinct CDR3 sequences, 16% found once. The CDR3 runs to 15 residues. Germline CDR1 KGHSH, CDR2 LQKENI. Trimming stripped 1 base from V and 4 bases from J, with 11 bases between. The chain couples TRBV18 to TRBJ2-1; D might be TRBD2 (5 bases). This receptor was taken from a human donor in good health (CMV status not recorded). Some clones in this sample may be carry-over from other donors' samples. The source material was CD8+ T cells from PBMCs. The CDR3 region is CASSPQETGYNEQFF. The DNA for the CDR3 is TGTGCCAGCTCACCACAGGAGACGGGATACAATGAGCAGTTCTTC.